The 5 T cell receptor beta chains below all came from one sample that was sequenced in a study of blood T cells in healthy people across ages. Combining a sample-barcoded 5' primer with a J-beta primer mix, a second PCR ran for 7 to 11 cycles. TCRdb reanalysed the 5' RACE reads using MiXCR and keeps one entry per CDR3 protein. Of 700,000 to 950,000 distinct CDR3 sequences listed, 58% are singletons. The sequenced sample consisted of blood. The origin of the receptors is a man aged 25-40 years in good health.

This sequence joins TRBV7-2 and TRBJ2-3; 7 nucleotides line up with TRBD2. V trimming: 2 bases; J trimming: 3 bases; junction bases outside the gene matches: 14. Germline values: CDR1 SGHTA, CDR2 FQGNSA. The CDR3 sequence is 18 residues long. CDR3 loop: CASSLTLPGGRATDTQYF. DNA for the CDR3: TGTGCCAGCAGCTTAACGCTTCCGGGCGGGAGAGCAACAGATACGCAGTATTTT.

This sequence joins TRBV19 and TRBJ2-5; D remains unclear. The CDR3 sequence is 13 residues long. Between the trimmed V and J ends, which lost 4 bases and 1 base, there was a span of 7 bases. Germline values: CDR1 LNHDA, CDR2 SQIVND (reference sequence). CDR3 protein: CASSSGFQETQYF. For the CDR3, the DNA is TGTGCCAGTAGTAGCGGTTTCCAAGAGACCCAGTACTTC.

This sequence joins TRBV20-1 and TRBJ2-5; TRBD1 agrees at 10 bases. CDR1 DFQATT and CDR2 SNEGSKA come from the germline V gene (reference sequence). Unmatched junction bases numbered 6, after V lost 3 bases and J lost 5 bases. The CDR3 covers 14 residues. CDR3 sequence (DNA): TGCAGTGCTAGGGGGACAGGGGTTGCTGAGACCCAGTACTTC. It specifies CSARGTGVAETQYF.

The chain recombines TRBV30 with TRBJ1-1; 9 nucleotides line up with TRBD1. Germline lookup yields CDR1 GTSNPN and CDR2 SVGIG (reference sequence). CDR3 size: 13 residues. V gave up 1 base and J gave up 3 bases; unmatched junction bases: 0. In DNA, the CDR3 is TGTGCCTGGAGTGGGGACAGGGACACTGAAGCTTTCTTT. Encoded protein: CAWSGDRDTEAFF.

V usage is TRBV3-1 and J usage is TRBJ2-6, with 7 nucleotides matching TRBD1. This CDR3 has 18 residues. CDR1 and CDR2 from the germline V gene are LGHDT and YNNKEL (reference sequence). V trimming: 4 bases; J trimming: 1 base; junction bases outside the gene matches: 10. This CDR3 reads CASSPKTGMGSGANVLTF. CDR3 DNA: TGTGCCAGCAGCCCGAAGACAGGGATGGGGTCTGGGGCCAACGTCCTGACTTTC.